The rows below give T cell receptor beta chains drawn from one sample of a study of CD8+ T cells in alopecia areata. Assay used: immunoSEQ multiplex PCR; TCRdb lists only in-frame clones, some missing. Seen here are about 150,000 clones, approximately 56% observed once, and the top ten hold 30% to 45%. The sample taken for sequencing was CD8+ T cells sorted from blood. These receptors originate from a human donor in good health. Each CDR3 is given with its conserved first and last residue. The order of the fields is CDR3 protein, V gene, J gene.

CDR3 protein: CASSQEYGGIYEQYF
V gene: TRBV14
J gene: TRBJ2-7

CDR3 protein: CASSFSVVGELFF
V gene: TRBV27
J gene: TRBJ2-2

CDR3 protein: CASSPRMGGEQFF
V gene: TRBV5-1
J gene: TRBJ2-1

CDR3 protein: CSVRGGSYNEQFF
V gene: TRBV29-1
J gene: TRBJ2-1

CDR3 protein: CASSGGISYEQYF
V gene: TRBV5-4
J gene: TRBJ2-7

CDR3 protein: CSAETSGIYEQYF
V gene: TRBV29-1
J gene: TRBJ2-7

CDR3 protein: CASSAEAGSSYEQYF
V gene: TRBV9
J gene: TRBJ2-7

CDR3 protein: CATSGTLYNEQFF
V gene: TRBV10-2
J gene: TRBJ2-1

CDR3 protein: CSVLPGQGQNTIYF
V gene: TRBV29-1
J gene: TRBJ1-3

CDR3 protein: CATSRDRRGGNQPQHF
V gene: TRBV15
J gene: TRBJ1-5

CDR3 protein: CASSLGENTEAFF
V gene: TRBV5-1
J gene: TRBJ1-1

CDR3 protein: CASSVDHGYVEQFF
V gene: TRBV9
J gene: TRBJ2-1

CDR3 protein: CSGGGGTWSEQYF
V gene: TRBV29-1
J gene: -

CDR3 protein: CASREAAQGGNYGYTF
V gene: TRBV28
J gene: TRBJ1-2

CDR3 protein: CASRVQQGTEAFF
V gene: TRBV2
J gene: TRBJ1-1

CDR3 protein: CASMGKPNIYNEQFF
V gene: TRBV28
J gene: TRBJ2-1

CDR3 protein: CASSLRQSYEQYF
V gene: TRBV5-1
J gene: TRBJ2-7

CDR3 protein: CSVEERGSGANVLTF
V gene: TRBV29-1
J gene: TRBJ2-6

CDR3 protein: CASRSPGITEAFF
V gene: TRBV5-1
J gene: TRBJ1-1

CDR3 protein: CATGVADDNEQFF
V gene: TRBV15
J gene: TRBJ2-1

CDR3 protein: CASSRTRGQRSYEQYF
V gene: TRBV5-6
J gene: TRBJ2-7

CDR3 protein: CASSLETGPYNEQFF
V gene: TRBV11-2
J gene: TRBJ2-1

CDR3 protein: CASRGGPATDTQYF
V gene: TRBV2
J gene: TRBJ2-3

CDR3 protein: CASSQDGFLVDTQYF
V gene: TRBV14
J gene: TRBJ2-3

CDR3 protein: CASSFAGKFQETQYF
V gene: TRBV27
J gene: TRBJ2-5

CDR3 protein: CASSPETRYYGYTF
V gene: TRBV5-1
J gene: TRBJ1-2

CDR3 protein: CASRQGMNTEAFF
V gene: TRBV6-1
J gene: TRBJ1-1

CDR3 protein: CASSLPRVSSNQPQHF
V gene: TRBV28
J gene: TRBJ1-5

CDR3 protein: CASSRQRGPDTQYF
V gene: TRBV7-8
J gene: TRBJ2-3

CDR3 protein: CAWSPPLYTEAFF
V gene: TRBV30
J gene: TRBJ1-1

CDR3 protein: CASSLLGGDQPQHF
V gene: TRBV27
J gene: TRBJ1-5

CDR3 protein: CSVGAGGSNEQFF
V gene: TRBV29-1
J gene: TRBJ2-1

CDR3 protein: CASSPNLQGGSGNEQFF
V gene: TRBV5-1
J gene: TRBJ2-1

CDR3 protein: CASSGNGEKLFF
V gene: TRBV6-5
J gene: TRBJ1-4

CDR3 protein: CSVGDRSSYEQYF
V gene: TRBV29-1
J gene: TRBJ2-7

CDR3 protein: CASSLIRGHETQYF
V gene: TRBV11-2
J gene: TRBJ2-5

CDR3 protein: CASSQGHSYEQYF
V gene: TRBV14
J gene: TRBJ2-7

CDR3 protein: CASSWGVAGGQETQYF
V gene: TRBV5-6
J gene: TRBJ2-5

CDR3 protein: CASSPRWDSKAYEQYF
V gene: TRBV9
J gene: TRBJ2-7

CDR3 protein: CASSRRDFPDGEQFF
V gene: TRBV23-1
J gene: TRBJ2-1

CDR3 protein: CASSLASNPDNEQFF
V gene: TRBV27
J gene: TRBJ2-1